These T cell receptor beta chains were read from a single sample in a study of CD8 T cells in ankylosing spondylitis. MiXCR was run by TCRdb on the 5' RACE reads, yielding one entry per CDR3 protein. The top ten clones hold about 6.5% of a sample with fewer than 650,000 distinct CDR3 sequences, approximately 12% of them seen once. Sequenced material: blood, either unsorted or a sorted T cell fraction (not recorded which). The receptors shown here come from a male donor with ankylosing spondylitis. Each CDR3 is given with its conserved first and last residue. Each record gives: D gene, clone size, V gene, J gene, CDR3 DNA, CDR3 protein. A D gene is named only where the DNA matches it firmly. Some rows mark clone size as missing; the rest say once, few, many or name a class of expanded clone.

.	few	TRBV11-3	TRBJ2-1	TGTGCCAGCAGCTCGGGTCTCGAGGGAGATGAGCAGTTCTTC	CASSSGLEGDEQFF
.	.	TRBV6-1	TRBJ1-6	TGTGCCAGCAGTGTAGGAGGGATAGATTCACCCCTCCACTTT	CASSVGGIDSPLHF
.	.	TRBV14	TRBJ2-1	TGTGCCAGCAGCCGAGTCGGGGTTTCGTTCAATGAGCAGTTCTTC	CASSRVGVSFNEQFF
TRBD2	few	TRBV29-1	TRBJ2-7	TGCAGCGTGTTAAGCGGGATCTCCTACGAGCAGTACTTC	CSVLSGISYEQYF
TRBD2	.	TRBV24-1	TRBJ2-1	TGTGCCACCGTTTCGACTAGCCGTTCCTACAATGAGCAGTTCTTC	CATVSTSRSYNEQFF
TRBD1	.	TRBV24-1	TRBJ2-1	TGTGCCACCAGTGCCCCAGGGGGCCTTAGTTATGAGCAGTTCTTC	CATSAPGGLSYEQFF
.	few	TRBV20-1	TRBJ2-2	TGCAGTGCTAGCGATCGCGGGTCTAGGAACACCGGGGAGCTGTTTTTT	CSASDRGSRNTGELFF
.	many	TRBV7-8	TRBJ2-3	TGTGCCAGCAGCCCGCGGGTCACCTATAGCACAGATACGCAGTATTTT	CASSPRVTYSTDTQYF
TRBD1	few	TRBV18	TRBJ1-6	TGTGCCAGCTCGCAGGGGGCCGGTAATTCACCCCTCCACTTT	CASSQGAGNSPLHF
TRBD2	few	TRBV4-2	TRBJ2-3	TGTGCCAGCAGCCAAGGTCAGCGGGGGCGCACAGATACGCAGTATTTT	CASSQGQRGRTDTQYF
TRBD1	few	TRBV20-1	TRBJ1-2	TGCAGTGCTTCACAGGGGGCGCGGGACTATGGCTACACCTTC	CSASQGARDYGYTF
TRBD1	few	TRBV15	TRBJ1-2	TGTGCCACCAGCAGAGACCTCCGACAGGGTAACTATGGCTACACCTTC	CATSRDLRQGNYGYTF
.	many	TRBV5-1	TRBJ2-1	TGCGCCAGCAGCTTTGTCGGGAGCTACCAAGGGAAATTCTATGAGCAGTTCTTC	CASSFVGSYQGKFYEQFF
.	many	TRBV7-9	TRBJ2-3	TGTGCCAGCAGAAGGTCGGGCACAGATACGCAGTATTTT	CASRRSGTDTQYF
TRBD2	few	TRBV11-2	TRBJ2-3	TGTGCCAGCAGGTGGACTAGCGGGACACGCACAGATACGCAGTATTTT	CASRWTSGTRTDTQYF
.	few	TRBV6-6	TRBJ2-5	TGTGCCAGCAGTTACTCGGGTTGGGAGACCCAGTACTTC	CASSYSGWETQYF
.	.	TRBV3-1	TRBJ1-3	TGTGCCAGCAGCCAGGATGGGGGCTCTGGAAACACCATATATTTT	CASSQDGGSGNTIYF
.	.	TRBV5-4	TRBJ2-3	TGTGCCAGCAGCCCACCCATCGGCAGTGTGGGAACAGATACGCAGTATTTT	CASSPPIGSVGTDTQYF
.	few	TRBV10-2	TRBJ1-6	TGCGCCAGCAGGACGGCCCCAAATTCACCCCTCCACTTT	CASRTAPNSPLHF
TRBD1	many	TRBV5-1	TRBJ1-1	TGCGCCAGCAGCTTGGAGGGACAGGGAGCGAACACTGAAGCTTTCTTT	CASSLEGQGANTEAFF
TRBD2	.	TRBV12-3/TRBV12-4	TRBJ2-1	TGTGCCAGCAGTTTCAGCGGGAGCGTACAGAATGAGCAGTTCTTC	CASSFSGSVQNEQFF
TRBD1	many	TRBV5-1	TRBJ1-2	TGCGCCAGCAGCTTGTTTTGGGCAGGGGGGAATGGCTACACCTTC	CASSLFWAGGNGYTF
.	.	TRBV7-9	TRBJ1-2	TGTGCCAGCAGCTTAGCCGGACAGTATGGCTACACCTTC	CASSLAGQYGYTF
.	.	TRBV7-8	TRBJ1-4	TGTGCCAGCGGGGACCTGACTAATGAAAAACTGTTTTTT	CASGDLTNEKLFF
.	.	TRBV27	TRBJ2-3	TGTGCCAGCAAGTCGGAGTTCACAGATACGCAGTATTTT	CASKSEFTDTQYF
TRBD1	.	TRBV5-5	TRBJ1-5	TGTGCCAGCAGCTTGGGCCCAGGACAGGGCAATCAGCCCCAGCATTTT	CASSLGPGQGNQPQHF
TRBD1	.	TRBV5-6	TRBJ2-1	TGTGCCAGCAGCTTGGTAGATCGACAGGGCTCCTACAATGAGCAGTTCTTC	CASSLVDRQGSYNEQFF
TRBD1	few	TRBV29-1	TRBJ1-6	TGCAGCGTTGCCATGACAGGGAAAGATTCACCCCTCCACTTT	CSVAMTGKDSPLHF
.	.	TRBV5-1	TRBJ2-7	TGCGCCAGCAGCTTGGCCCCCTCGGACAGAGCCTACGAGCAGTACTTC	CASSLAPSDRAYEQYF
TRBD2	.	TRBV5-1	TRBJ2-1	TGCGCCAGCAGCTTGCGTCCTAGCGGGACTCTCGACGGGTTCTTC	CASSLRPSGTLDGFF
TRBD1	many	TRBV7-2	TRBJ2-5	TGTGCCAGCAGCCCGGACAGGGGCTGGAAAGAGACCCAGTACTTC	CASSPDRGWKETQYF
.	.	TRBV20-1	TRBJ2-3	TGCAGTGCTTCGACTAGTGGTGCAGATACGCAGTATTTT	CSASTSGADTQYF
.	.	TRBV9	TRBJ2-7	TGTGCCAGCAGCGTAGGAAATGTGGTGGATGTGGAGCAGTACTTC	CASSVGNVVDVEQYF
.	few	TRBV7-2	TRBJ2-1	TGTGCCAGCAGCGAGGACGGGAACAATGAGCAGTTCTTC	CASSEDGNNEQFF
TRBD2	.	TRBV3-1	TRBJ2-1	TGTGCCAGCAGCCAATCCCCAGGCCTAGCGGGAGACAATGAGCAGTTCTTC	CASSQSPGLAGDNEQFF
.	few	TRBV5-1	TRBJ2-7	TGCGCCAGCAGACGGGAGTACGAGCAGTACTTC	CASRREYEQYF
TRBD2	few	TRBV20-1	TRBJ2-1	TGCAGTGCCCGGACTAGCCTTCACGACAATGAGCAGTTCTTC	CSARTSLHDNEQFF
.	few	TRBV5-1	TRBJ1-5	TGCGCCAGCAGCCCGGACAGCAACAATCAGCCCCAGCATTTT	CASSPDSNNQPQHF
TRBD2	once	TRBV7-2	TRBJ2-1	TGTGCCAGCAGCCCGGGGAGCGGGGCGGGACGGGAGCAGTTCTTC	CASSPGSGAGREQFF
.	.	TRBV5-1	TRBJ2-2	TGCGCCAGCAGCTCACTAGGCGCCGGGGAGCTGTTTTTT	CASSSLGAGELFF
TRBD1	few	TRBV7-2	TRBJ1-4	TGTGCCAGCAGCTCTCAGGGGGTGCCTAATGAAAAACTGTTTTTT	CASSSQGVPNEKLFF
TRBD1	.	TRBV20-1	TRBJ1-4	TGCAGTGCTATTGAGACAGGGGGTCCTGGTAATGAAAAACTGTTTTTT	CSAIETGGPGNEKLFF
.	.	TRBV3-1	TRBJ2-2	TGTGCCAGCAGCCAAGATATGGGGATCACCGGGGAGCTGTTTTTT	CASSQDMGITGELFF
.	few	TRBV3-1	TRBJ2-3	TGTGCCAGCAGCCACACGGGAACAGCCCAAGATACGCAGTATTTT	CASSHTGTAQDTQYF
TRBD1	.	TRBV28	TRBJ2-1	TGTGCCAGCTGGACAGGTTCGGGAATTTCCTACAATGAGCAGTTCTTC	CASWTGSGISYNEQFF
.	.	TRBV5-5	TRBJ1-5	TGTGCCAGCAGCTTGGCCCCAGACAGCCAGCAGCCCCAGCATTTT	CASSLAPDSQQPQHF